These 7 T cell receptor beta chains came from one sample sequenced in a study of T-cell memory formation after mild COVID-19. One entry per CDR3 protein results from TCRdb running MiXCR on the 5' RACE reads. Of 250,000 to 400,000 distinct CDR3 sequences in the sample, roughly an eighth were seen once. What was sequenced was PBMCs or a T cell subset sorted from them (not recorded which). Receptors were obtained from a man between 18 and 35 years old who had mild COVID-19 (a few samples of this study predate the infection). Cell type and time point are not known.

This sequence joins TRBV5-4 and TRBJ2-2; tentative D call: TRBD1 (5 bases). CDR3 length: 15 residues. Per the germline V gene, CDR1 is SGHNT and CDR2 is YYREEE (reference sequence). Trimming stripped 1 base from V and 1 base from J, with 8 bases between. The CDR3 loop reads CASSLSTGNTGELFF. The DNA of the CDR3 is TGTGCCAGCAGCTTGTCAACAGGGAACACCGGGGAGCTGTTTTTT.

CDR3 DNA sequence: TGCGCCAGCAGCTTAGGACGGACAATTGGCACAGATACGCAGTATTTT. Residues: CASSLGRTIGTDTQYF. The V and J genes are TRBV5-1 and TRBJ2-3; perhaps TRBD1 as D (5 bases). Germline values: CDR1 SGHRS, CDR2 YFSETQ. Trimming pared 2 bases from V and 1 base from J, leaving 14 bases between. The CDR3 loop spans 16 amino acids.

The rearrangement uses TRBV6-2 or TRBV6-3 and TRBJ2-5, with D possibly matching TRBD2 (6 bases). The CDR3 has 13 residues. Per germline, CDR1 MNHEY and CDR2 SVGEGT. The V end lost 5 bases, the J end lost 9 bases, and 16 bases lay between the germline ends. The CDR3 nucleotides are TGTGCCAGCAGTCCAGACCCCCCGGGGGCCCAGTACTTC. Protein sequence: CASSPDPPGAQYF.

This clonotype was counted between two and nine times. The chain employs TRBV29-1 and TRBJ1-1; TRBD1 might be the D (5 bases). CDR3 length: 14 residues. Trimming shortened V by 6 bases and J by 2 bases, and 16 bases separated the two germline ends. Germline V lookup: CDR1 SQVTM, CDR2 ANQGSEA. CDR3 sequence reads: CSVALLGVNTEAFF. CDR3 bases: TGCAGCGTAGCTTTGTTAGGGGTTAACACTGAAGCTTTCTTT.

The chain links TRBV5-1 to TRBJ1-2, with 8 bases that match TRBD1. Germline lookup yields CDR1 SGHRS and CDR2 YFSETQ. The CDR3 consists of 16 residues. Trimming removed 0 bases from V and 3 bases from J; junction bases left unmatched: 7. The CDR3 spells CASSLAQGQGHYGYTF. The CDR3 coding sequence is TGCGCCAGCAGCTTGGCCCAAGGACAGGGTCACTATGGCTACACCTTC.

The table lists this clonotype with a few counts. V and J are TRBV5-5 and TRBJ1-6; D is undetermined. Germline loops: CDR1 SGHKS, CDR2 YYEKEE (reference sequence). The CDR3 extends over 15 amino acids. Trimming pared 4 bases from V and 8 bases from J, leaving 16 bases between. CDR3 amino acids: CASSRDDLIYSPLHF. The CDR3 DNA follows: TGTGCCAGCAGCCGCGATGATCTTATCTATTCACCCCTCCACTTT.

This clonotype was seen at least ten times. V gene TRBV20-1 combines with J gene TRBJ2-5, with 11 bases identical to TRBD2. Looked up from germline, CDR1 is DFQATT and CDR2 is SNEGSKA (reference sequence). The length of the CDR3 is 17 residues. The J segment lost 1 base and the V segment lost 0 bases, leaving 7 bases of the junction unmatched. The CDR3 nucleotides are TGCAGTGCTAGAGATTATTTAACTAGCGGGGGCCAAGAGACCCAGTACTTC. Encoded protein: CSARDYLTSGGQETQYF.